This TCR beta chain stems from a study of cytomegalovirus exposure and HLA in healthy donors (dated 2017 in TCRdb). Broadly, across the study: An earlier analysis of approximately 640 of the donors reported 276 Gb of sequence data and 120 million or so unique TCR beta sequences from 190 million or so T cells. About 310 gigabases of sequencing data and around 87 million unique TCR sequences were included in an early release covering 500 to 750 HLA-typed donors. The genetic ancestry cluster associated with self-reported Caucasian donors included over 80% of the 398 genotyped donors. The aim of the study was to test whether cataloging public T cell receptors could identify signatures of past pathogen exposure. The T cell repertoires of 666 subjects were profiled by immunosequencing and related to cytomegalovirus serostatus. Besides the first cohort of 666 subjects, a separate validation cohort made up of around 120 different subjects was used. High-throughput TCR immunosequencing, statistical association of individual TCRs with disease status, and machine learning were combined to predict cytomegalovirus infection status. A later analysis re-analyzed previously published TCR beta repertoires from 600 to 850 donors and added high-resolution HLA genotyping to study TCR occurrence patterns. Rather than using new phenotypic data, the later analysis identified candidate immune exposures from TCR beta sequences and from how often those sequences occurred across donors. An earlier analysis of several hundred of the donors applied high-throughput TCR beta sequencing to assess whether each TCR beta V gene segment acted as functional or pseudogenic. Donor age, sex, ethnicity and CMV serostatus were compiled alongside the repertoire data. A later genetic analysis used genome-wide SNP genotypes for about 60% of the roughly 700 donors, treating that subset as a discovery cohort. Every repertoire in the discovery cohort had been generated on one and the same sequencing platform. Both class I and class II loci were covered by HLA typing, at four-digit resolution. Typing coverage differed by locus: A, B, C, DRB1 and DQB1 were typed in roughly 629-630 donors, DQA1 in 500 to 550, DPA1 in approximately 600, and DPB1 in around 490. Roughly 5 DR-DQ haplotypes were handled as single units for association and clustering because linkage in the cohort was strong. On average, 235,054 unique TCR beta nucleotide sequences were sequenced per donor among some 430 genotyped donors of the cohort, with 15% to 20% of those sequences being non-productive. Overall study results and their limits: A later analysis found that TCR association rates varied across HLA loci, with DRB1 alleles showing the most associated TCRs and HLA-C alleles the fewest. Several of the top co-occurrence clusters appeared to be linked to parvovirus B19, influenza, CMV and Epstein-Barr virus, according to a later analysis. Compared with equally common non-associated chains, HLA-associated TCR beta chains in a later analysis were more clonally expanded and had lower generation probabilities. Correlated functional status among segregating V segments might reflect linkage disequilibrium, but an unknown experimental factor could not be ruled out. Some IMGT-functional V segments, including TRBV6-2 and TRBV6-3, could not be distinguished by the 87-base-pair reads and were therefore excluded. A later analysis associated 15,000 to 20,000 TCR beta sequences with specific HLA alleles at a false discovery rate of 0.05. The classifier was reported to diagnose cytomegalovirus status with high specificity and sensitivity in both the original and validation cohorts. A further reported finding was that TCR beta sequences accurately predicted the HLA-A and HLA-B alleles for most subjects in the first cohort. When HLA alleles, especially DR and DQ, strongly co-occurred, TCR associations were difficult to assign to individual alleles. In a later genetic analysis, a missense DCLRE1C variant was associated with V-gene and J-gene trimming of TCR beta chains, and the association was replicated in an independent cohort. The earlier analysis of about 600 of the donors excluded some 15 rarely observed V segments, including chromosome 9 orphons, because counts were too low. Three of the identified cytomegalovirus-associated TCR beta chains were confirmed in vitro to be specific for cytomegalovirus antigens. Because some donors lacked HLA typing at each locus, the association tests relied only on the typed subset. The study gave a list of more than 150 TCR beta chains associated with cytomegalovirus. The cohort was sequenced for TCR beta chains only, and without alpha or paired-chain data the features that could be detected were limited. Most TCR sequences were observed very rarely across donors, whereas some public TCRs were present in many individuals. It was suggested by the authors that the approach could potentially be generalized to other disease states and immunological phenotypes. CMV serostatus was the only immune exposure information available for the cohort. In a later analysis, most CMV-associated TCR beta chains were found to appear HLA-restricted, with HLA associations seemingly driven largely by CMV exposure. A cluster of highly shared sequence variants was judged likely to be a technical artifact of the sequencing pipeline. An earlier analysis of approximately 590 of the donors showed that most TCR beta V segments appeared in productive rearrangements either about 87% or about 30% of the time, which broadly matched IMGT annotations. According to a later genetic analysis, donors in an Asian-associated ancestry cluster had fewer N-insertions in productive TCRs than the roughly 670-donor mean. Sequencing depth was assumed to be roughly uniform across donors in the presence/absence analyses, though that assumption may not hold.

A word on this clone: What this receptor recognizes is not known. No much larger clone exists at a distance of one base, and base qualities are not known.

The cohort was made up of about 670 healthy bone marrow donors. All cohort members were sampled while nominally healthy, although unrecorded immune exposures were likely present. The donor was CMV seronegative and was included in the group of approximately 350 seronegative cohort members. Each donor provided a peripheral blood sample, and peripheral blood mononuclear cells were used for TCR beta sequencing. Genomic DNA extraction from the blood cell samples was performed with the Qiagen DNeasy Blood Extraction Kit. Libraries came from the immunoSEQ multiplex PCR assay. For the multiplex PCR, a mixture combining 60 forward primers for TCR Vbeta segments and 13 reverse primers for TCR Jbeta segments was used. Amplification of the CDR3 region of rearranged TCR beta genes was performed with a multiplex PCR assay on genomic DNA. Amplified TCR beta libraries were sequenced as 87-base-pair reads on the Illumina HiSeq System. Per the authors' processing: Across the roughly 640 repertoires, a later analysis counted some 80 million unique TCR beta chains, about 10 million of which were shared by at least two donors. Raw reads were error-corrected and collapsed into unique sequences by a nearest-neighbor algorithm in which closely related sequences were merged to remove PCR and sequencing errors. Alignment of CDR3 sequences to IMGT reference sequences was used to assign V, D and J gene segments. Each retained sequence needed at least a six-nucleotide match to both a V gene segment and a J gene segment. A rearrangement counted as productive if the CDR3 had no stop codons and remained in frame with V and J, and every other rearrangement counted as non-productive. Following IMGT convention, CDR3 was defined as the stretch from the second conserved V-encoded cysteine up to the conserved J-encoded phenylalanine. The earlier analysis of about 530 of the donors excluded any sequence lacking an unambiguous match to a single V gene segment. In an earlier analysis of roughly 500 of the donors, V segments were called functional above 56.7% productive rearrangements and were called segregating when the between-donor standard deviation exceeded 5%. A statistical classification framework was built to diagnose cytomegalovirus status from the catalog of TCR beta chain sequences. In a later analysis, V and J genes were assigned by comparing TCR nucleotide sequences against IMGT/GENE-DB human TR gene sequences. A later analysis assigned CDR3 sequences and most-parsimonious VDJ recombination scenarios with the TCRdist pipeline. In a later analysis, each TCR beta chain was defined by its CDR3 amino acid sequence together with its V-gene family, and reads without a unique V-gene family were excluded. A later analysis removed several hundred highly shared, low-generation-probability nucleotide sequences to deal with suspected cross-contamination and a sequencing artifact. A later analysis calculated a clonal expansion index for each public chain from normalized within-repertoire ranks of inferred template counts. Generation probabilities in a later analysis came from a VDJ recombination model fitted to out-of-frame rearrangements, and those results were checked against IGoR. A later analysis scored TCR-TCR, TCR-HLA and TCR-CMV co-occurrence with hypergeometric tests, applying a repertoire-size bias correction to TCR pairs. False discovery rates were estimated in a later analysis by permuting HLA or CMV assignments 20 times. In a later analysis, co-occurring TCRs were grouped with DBSCAN, and TCRdist sequence similarity was added when clustering was performed within HLA-allele-positive subsets. Repertoires with fewer than 30,000 or more than 120,000 public chains, plus five repertoires with anomalous nucleotide sharing, were excluded from co-occurrence clustering. The source is immuneACCESS, and TCRdb retained only in-frame sequences with V and J called. Part of the clones is not carried over; for the studies checked, unresolved V genes explain less than half of this, and the remainder is unexplained. V, J and clone size are those of that table, while D and trimming were read from the DNA. The sample table records some 150,000 clones; about 80% of these occur just once. The biggest ten clones account for around 5% of the sample.

The CDR3 has 15 amino acids, counting the end cysteine and phenylalanine. CDR3 DNA is the only sequence kept; it has 45 bases, read in frame from the first base. Looking up the germline V gene (reference sequence) yields CDR1 MNHEY and CDR2 SMNVEV. V loses 5 bases at its end and J loses 6 bases; junction bases beyond the gene matches: 9. Recombination linked TRBV27 to TRBJ1-5; TRBD1 lines up with 8 middle nucleotides. Sequenced input: PBMCs. This receptor was obtained from a man aged 30 to 39 in good health and CMV-seronegative. The nucleotide sequence is TGTGCCAGCAGTCTGGACAGGGAATCTGGTCAGCCCCAGCATTTT. Its product reads: CASSLDRESGQPQHF.